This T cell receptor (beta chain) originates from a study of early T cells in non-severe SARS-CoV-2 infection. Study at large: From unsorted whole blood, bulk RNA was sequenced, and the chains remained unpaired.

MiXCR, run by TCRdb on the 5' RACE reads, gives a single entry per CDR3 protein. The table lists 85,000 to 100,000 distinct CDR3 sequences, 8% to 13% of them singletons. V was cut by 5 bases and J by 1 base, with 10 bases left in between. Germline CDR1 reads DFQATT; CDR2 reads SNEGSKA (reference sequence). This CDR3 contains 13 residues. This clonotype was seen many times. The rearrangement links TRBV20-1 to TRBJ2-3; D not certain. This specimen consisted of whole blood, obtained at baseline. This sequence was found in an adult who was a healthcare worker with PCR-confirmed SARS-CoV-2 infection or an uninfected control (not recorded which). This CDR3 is CSALSVGTDTQYF. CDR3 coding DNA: TGCAGTGCTCTGTCTGTCGGCACAGATACGCAGTATTTT.